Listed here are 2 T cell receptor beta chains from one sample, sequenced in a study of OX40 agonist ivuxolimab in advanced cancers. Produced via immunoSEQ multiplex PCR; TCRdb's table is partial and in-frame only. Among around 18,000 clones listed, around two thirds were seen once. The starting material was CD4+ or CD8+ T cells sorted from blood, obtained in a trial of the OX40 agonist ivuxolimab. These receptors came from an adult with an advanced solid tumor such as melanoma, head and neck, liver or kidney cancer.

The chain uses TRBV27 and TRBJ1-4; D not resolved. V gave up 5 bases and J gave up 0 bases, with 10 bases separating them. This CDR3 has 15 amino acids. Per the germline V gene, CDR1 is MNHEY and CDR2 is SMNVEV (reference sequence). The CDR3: CASSPVEATNEKLFF. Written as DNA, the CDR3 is TGTGCCAGCAGTCCGGTAGAAGCAACTAATGAAAAACTGTTTTTT. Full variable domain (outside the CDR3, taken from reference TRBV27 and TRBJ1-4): EAQVTQNPRYLITVTGKKLTVTCSQNMNHEYMSWYRQDPGLGLRQIYYSMNVEVTDKGDVPEGYKVSRKEKRNFPLILESPSPNQTSLYFCASSPVEATNEKLFFGSGTQLSVL.

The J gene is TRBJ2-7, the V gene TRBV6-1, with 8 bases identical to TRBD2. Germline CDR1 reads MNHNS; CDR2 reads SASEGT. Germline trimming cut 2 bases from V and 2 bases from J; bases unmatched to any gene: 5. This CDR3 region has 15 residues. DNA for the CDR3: TGTGCCAGCAGTGAATGGCAGCGGGGGACCTACGAGCAGTACTTC. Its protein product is CASSEWQRGTYEQYF.